The rows below give T cell receptor beta chains drawn from one sample of a study of shared clonotypes between healthy human individuals. Only in-frame clones appear in the TCRdb table, and some are missing; sequencing was by immunoSEQ multiplex PCR. Among about 2.2 million clones listed, 93% were seen once. Sequenced input: naive CD8+ T cells from PBMCs. Receptors originate from a man aged 18-30 years in good health. Some clones in this sample may be carry-over from other donors' samples. CDR3s include the opening cysteine and the closing phenylalanine or tryptophan. A D gene is named only where the DNA matches it firmly. Clone size, where shown, is once, few, many, or a class for clones that have expanded.

J | size | D | V | CDR3 | DNA
TRBJ1-2 | . | . | TRBV2 | CASNRGGGVADYGYTF | TGTGCCAGCAACAGAGGCGGGGGGGTGGCCGACTATGGCTACACCTTC
TRBJ2-3 | . | . | TRBV11-2 | CASSFSLTATDTQYF | TGTGCCAGCAGCTTTTCCCTGACCGCCACAGATACGCAGTATTTT
TRBJ1-2 | . | . | TRBV4-1 | CASSRGQSNGYTF | TGCGCCAGCAGCCGGGGGCAGTCGAATGGCTACACCTTC
TRBJ1-1 | . | . | TRBV28 | CASSESTNTEAFF | TGTGCCAGCTCCGAAAGTACGAACACTGAAGCTTTCTTT
TRBJ1-1 | once | . | TRBV28 | CASSFRGGLNTEAFF | TGTGCCAGCAGTTTCAGGGGAGGGCTGAACACTGAAGCTTTCTTT
TRBJ2-7 | few | . | TRBV10-2 | CASSESRSYEQYF | TGCGCCAGCAGTGAGTCGAGAAGCTACGAGCAGTACTTC
TRBJ2-1 | . | . | TRBV29-1 | CSVESREWYNEQFF | TGCAGCGTTGAATCCCGGGAGTGGTACAATGAGCAGTTCTTC
TRBJ2-1 | . | TRBD2 | TRBV7-9 | CASSTREGNNEQFF | TGTGCCAGCAGCACGCGGGAGGGTAACAATGAGCAGTTCTTC
TRBJ2-5 | . | . | TRBV7-8 | CASGWPGETQYF | TGTGCCAGCGGCTGGCCGGGGGAGACCCAGTACTTC
TRBJ2-5 | . | . | TRBV9 | CASSVGTRQETQYF | TGTGCCAGCAGCGTCGGGACACGTCAAGAGACCCAGTACTTC
TRBJ1-4 | . | . | TRBV19 | CASQGASVGEKLFF | TGTGCCAGCCAAGGGGCATCCGTCGGTGAAAAACTGTTTTTT
TRBJ2-1 | . | TRBD2 | TRBV27 | CASSFPGLANNEQFF | TGTGCCAGCAGTTTCCCGGGACTAGCGAATAATGAGCAGTTCTTC
TRBJ2-3 | . | TRBD2 | TRBV27 | CASSFGTSGLNTDTQYF | TGTGCCAGCAGTTTTGGGACTAGCGGCCTTAACACAGATACGCAGTATTTT
TRBJ1-4 | . | . | TRBV6-6 | CASSYGATNEKLFF | TGTGCCAGCAGTTACGGGGCAACTAATGAAAAACTGTTTTTT
TRBJ2-2 | . | . | TRBV7-8 | CASSLWGGPTGELFF | TGTGCCAGCAGCTTATGGGGGGGCCCCACCGGGGAGCTGTTTTTT
TRBJ2-4 | . | . | TRBV27 | CASSLSLAKNIQYF | TGTGCCAGCAGTTTATCCTTAGCCAAAAACATTCAGTACTTC
TRBJ2-5 | . | . | TRBV27 | CASSLQIGKETQYF | TGTGCCAGCAGTTTGCAAATCGGCAAAGAGACCCAGTACTTC
TRBJ1-5 | . | . | TRBV30 | CAWSERTGALAPQHF | TGTGCCTGGAGCGAACGGACGGGCGCTCTTGCGCCCCAGCATTTT
TRBJ1-5 | few | . | TRBV19 | CASSIDWGREGNQPQHF | TGTGCCAGTAGTATAGATTGGGGCAGGGAAGGCAATCAGCCCCAGCATTTT
TRBJ2-7 | . | . | TRBV7-9 | CASSPLVSGNEQYF | TGTGCCAGCAGTCCTCTCGTCTCCGGGAACGAGCAGTACTTC
TRBJ2-7 | . | TRBD1 | TRBV30 | CAWRLTGSYEQYF | TGTGCCTGGAGACTGACAGGGAGCTACGAGCAGTACTTC
TRBJ2-1 | . | . | TRBV4-1 | CASSQGGIASAPIF | TGCGCCAGCAGCCAAGGGGGCATCGCTAGCGCCCCGATCTTC
TRBJ2-2 | . | . | TRBV9 | CASSVDGGTNTGELFF | TGTGCCAGCAGCGTAGATGGGGGAACGAACACCGGGGAGCTGTTTTTT
TRBJ2-2 | . | . | TRBV7-9 | CASSLRTATGELFF | TGTGCCAGCAGCTTACGGACAGCCACCGGGGAGCTGTTTTTT
TRBJ2-3 | . | TRBD2 | TRBV15 | CATSRALSGIGRTDTQYF | TGTGCCACCAGCAGAGCCCTTAGCGGGATTGGGCGCACAGATACGCAGTATTTT
TRBJ2-5 | . | . | TRBV27 | CASKGNFWATQETQYF | TGTGCCAGCAAGGGTAATTTTTGGGCCACCCAAGAGACCCAGTACTTC
TRBJ2-3 | . | TRBD2 | TRBV5-6 | CASSLLAGGPGTQYF | TGTGCCAGCAGCTTACTAGCGGGAGGGCCGGGTACGCAGTATTTT
TRBJ2-2 | . | TRBD1 | TRBV2 | CAFRDRDTGELFF | TGTGCTTTCAGGGACAGGGACACCGGGGAGCTGTTTTTT
TRBJ2-7 | . | TRBD1 | TRBV4-3 | CASSQLQGGSYEQYF | TGCGCCAGCAGCCAACTACAGGGGGGATCCTACGAGCAGTACTTC
TRBJ2-1 | . | . | TRBV7-2 | CASSSKGLSGAISYNEQFF | TGTGCCAGCAGCTCAAAAGGACTATCCGGGGCTATCTCCTACAATGAGCAGTTCTTC
TRBJ2-3 | . | TRBD1 | TRBV30 | CAWSVTRGRPDTQYF | TGTGCCTGGAGTGTAACCAGGGGGCGCCCAGATACGCAGTATTTT
TRBJ2-7 | . | . | TRBV9 | CASSVAGGGYEQYF | TGTGCCAGCAGCGTAGCAGGCGGAGGTTACGAGCAGTACTTC
TRBJ1-2 | . | . | TRBV27 | CASSLFYRESNYGYTF | TGTGCCAGCAGTTTATTTTACAGGGAAAGTAACTATGGCTACACCTTC
TRBJ1-5 | . | TRBD1 | TRBV7-9 | CASSSGTGGGNQPQHF | TGTGCCAGCAGTTCCGGGACAGGGGGTGGCAATCAGCCCCAGCATTTT
TRBJ2-7 | . | TRBD1 | TRBV27 | CASSLITGTGVGEQYF | TGTGCCAGCAGTCTGATCACCGGGACAGGGGTAGGTGAGCAGTACTTC
TRBJ2-1 | . | TRBD2 | TRBV5-8 | CASSPGGGAETSGEYNEQFF | TGTGCCAGCAGCCCGGGAGGTGGCGCAGAAACTAGCGGGGAATACAATGAGCAGTTCTTC